This TCR beta chain appears in the sequencing data of a study of T-cell memory formation after mild COVID-19. Findings of the study overall: Day 15 to 85 contracting clones showed balanced CD4/CD8; day 15 to 37 expanders favored CD4+.

This CDR3 spans 15 amino acids. V shed 0 bases and J shed 3 bases, with 13 bases lying between them. Per germline, CDR1 SGHRS and CDR2 YFSETQ. TCRdb recomputed calls from the 5' RACE reads with MiXCR, one row per CDR3 protein. The sample shows around 340,000 distinct CDR3 sequences, about 13% of them seen only once. This clonotype has just a few counts. Its antigen is undetermined. The V call is TRBV5-1, the J call TRBJ2-7; TRBD1 might be the D (6 bases). The specimen was PBMCs or a T cell subset sorted from them (not recorded which). The TCR comes from a man aged 18 to 29 who had mild COVID-19 (a few samples of this study predate the infection). Cell type and time point are not known. CDR3 in DNA: TGCGCCAGCAGCTTGGCCCTCCAGGGGTTCTACGAGCAGTACTTC. Protein: CASSLALQGFYEQYF.